This TCR beta chain was captured by sequencing in a study of read filtering for tumor transcriptome and immune sequencing. Sampling of bone marrow took place during active disease in every patient. This library used roughly 400 ng RNA and molecular barcoded adaptors spanning alpha/delta and beta/gamma chains. TCRdb used MiXCR to reprocess the reads, holding one entry per CDR3 protein. The table records 5,500 to 6,000 distinct CDR3 sequences, approximately 21% of them present only once. By frequency in the sample, this clonotype is medium-sized. V lost 4 bases to trimming and J lost 2 bases, with 17 bases between them. Germline V gene data show CDR1 as MNHEY and CDR2 as SMNVEV (reference sequence). The CDR3 length is 16 residues.

The genes are TRBV27 and TRBJ2-5; tentatively, D is TRBD2 (5 bases). The clonotype comes from a donor at least 40 years old with multiple myeloma. Sample: a population of CD138-negative cells sorted from bone marrow. CDR3 in amino acids: CASSYRLPWPQETQYF. For the CDR3, the DNA is TGTGCCAGCAGTTACCGACTACCCTGGCCTCAAGAGACCCAGTACTTC.